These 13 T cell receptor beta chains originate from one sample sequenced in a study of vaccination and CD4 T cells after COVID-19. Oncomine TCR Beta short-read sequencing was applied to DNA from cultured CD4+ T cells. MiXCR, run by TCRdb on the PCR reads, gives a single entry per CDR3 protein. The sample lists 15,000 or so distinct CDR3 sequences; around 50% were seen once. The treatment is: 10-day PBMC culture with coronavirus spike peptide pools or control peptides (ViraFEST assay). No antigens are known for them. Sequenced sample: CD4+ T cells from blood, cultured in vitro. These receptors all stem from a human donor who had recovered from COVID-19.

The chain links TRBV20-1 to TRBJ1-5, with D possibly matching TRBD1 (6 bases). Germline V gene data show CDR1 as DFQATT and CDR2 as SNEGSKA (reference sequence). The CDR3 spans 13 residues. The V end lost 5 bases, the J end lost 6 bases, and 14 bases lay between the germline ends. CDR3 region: CSAHKQGGQPQHF. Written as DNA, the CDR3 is TGCAGTGCTCACAAACAGGGAGGTCAGCCCCAGCATTTT.

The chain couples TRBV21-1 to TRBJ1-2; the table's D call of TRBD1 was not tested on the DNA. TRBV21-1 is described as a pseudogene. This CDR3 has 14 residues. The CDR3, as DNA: TGTGCCAGCAGCAAAGGACAGGCCAACTATGGCTACACCTTC. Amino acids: CASSKGQANYGYTF.

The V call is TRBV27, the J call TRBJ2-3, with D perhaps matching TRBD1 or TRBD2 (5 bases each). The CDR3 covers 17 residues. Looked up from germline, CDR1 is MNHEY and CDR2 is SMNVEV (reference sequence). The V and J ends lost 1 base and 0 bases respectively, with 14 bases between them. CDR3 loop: CASSLLIRDVSTDTQYF. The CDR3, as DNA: TGTGCCAGCAGTTTATTAATTAGGGACGTAAGCACAGATACGCAGTATTTT.

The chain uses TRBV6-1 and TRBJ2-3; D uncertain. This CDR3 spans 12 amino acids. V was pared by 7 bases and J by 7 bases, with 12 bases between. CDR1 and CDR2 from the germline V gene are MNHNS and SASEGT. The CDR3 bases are TGTGCCAGCACTCCCACGGCTAATACGCAGTATTTT. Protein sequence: CASTPTANTQYF.

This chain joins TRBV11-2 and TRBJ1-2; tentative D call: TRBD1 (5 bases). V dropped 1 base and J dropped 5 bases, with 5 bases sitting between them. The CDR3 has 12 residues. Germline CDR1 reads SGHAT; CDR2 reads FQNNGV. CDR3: CASSLGQYGYTF. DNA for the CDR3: TGTGCCAGCAGCTTAGGACAGTATGGCTACACCTTC.

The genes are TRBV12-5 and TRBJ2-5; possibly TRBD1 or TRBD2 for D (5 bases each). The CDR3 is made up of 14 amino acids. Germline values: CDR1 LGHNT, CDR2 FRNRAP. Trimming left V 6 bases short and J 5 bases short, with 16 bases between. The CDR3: CASGLQGVGETQYF. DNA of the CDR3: TGTGCTAGTGGCCTTCAGGGAGTGGGCGAGACCCAGTACTTC.

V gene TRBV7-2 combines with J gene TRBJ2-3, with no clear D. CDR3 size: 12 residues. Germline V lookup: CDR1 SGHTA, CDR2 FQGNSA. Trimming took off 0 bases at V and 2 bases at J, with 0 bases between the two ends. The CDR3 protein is CASSLATDTQYF. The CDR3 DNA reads TGTGCCAGCAGCTTAGCCACAGATACGCAGTATTTT. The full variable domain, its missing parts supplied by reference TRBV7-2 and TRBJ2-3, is GAGVSQSPSNKVTEKGKDVELRCDPISGHTALYWYRQSLGQGLEFLIYFQGNSAPDKSGLPSDRFSAERTGGSVSTLTIQRTQQEDSAVYLCASSLATDTQYFGPGTRLTVL.

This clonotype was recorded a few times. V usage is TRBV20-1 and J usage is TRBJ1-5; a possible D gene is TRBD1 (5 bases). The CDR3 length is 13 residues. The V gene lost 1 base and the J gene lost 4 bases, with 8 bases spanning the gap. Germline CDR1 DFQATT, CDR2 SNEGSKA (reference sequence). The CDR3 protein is CSARGGQNQPQHF. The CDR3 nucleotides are TGCAGTGCTAGAGGGGGCCAAAATCAGCCCCAGCATTTT.

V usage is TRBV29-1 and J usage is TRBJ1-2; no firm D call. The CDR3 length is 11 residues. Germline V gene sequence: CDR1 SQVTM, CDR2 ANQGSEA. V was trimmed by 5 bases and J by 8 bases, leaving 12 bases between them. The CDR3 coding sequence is TGCAGCGTTTCGTGGAGTTGGGGCTACACCTTC. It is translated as CSVSWSWGYTF.

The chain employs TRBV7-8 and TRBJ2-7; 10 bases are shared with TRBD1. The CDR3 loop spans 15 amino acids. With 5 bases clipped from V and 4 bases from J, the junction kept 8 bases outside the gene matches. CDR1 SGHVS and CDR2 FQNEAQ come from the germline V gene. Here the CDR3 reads CASSHRRTGGYEQYF. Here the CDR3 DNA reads TGTGCCAGCAGCCACCGTCGGACAGGGGGGTACGAGCAGTACTTC.

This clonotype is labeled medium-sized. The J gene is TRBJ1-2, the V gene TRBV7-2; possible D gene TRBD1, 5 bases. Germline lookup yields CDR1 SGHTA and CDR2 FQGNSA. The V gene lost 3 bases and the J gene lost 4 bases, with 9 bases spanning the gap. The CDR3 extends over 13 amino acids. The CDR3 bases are TGTGCCAGCAGCTTGACAGTTACCTATGGCTACACCTTC. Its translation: CASSLTVTYGYTF.

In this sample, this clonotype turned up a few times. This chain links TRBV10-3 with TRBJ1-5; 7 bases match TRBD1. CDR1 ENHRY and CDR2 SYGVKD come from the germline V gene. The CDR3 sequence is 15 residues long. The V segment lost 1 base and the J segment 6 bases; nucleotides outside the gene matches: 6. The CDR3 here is CAISELQGSSQPQHF. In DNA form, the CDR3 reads TGTGCCATCAGTGAGTTACAGGGGAGTAGTCAGCCCCAGCATTTT.

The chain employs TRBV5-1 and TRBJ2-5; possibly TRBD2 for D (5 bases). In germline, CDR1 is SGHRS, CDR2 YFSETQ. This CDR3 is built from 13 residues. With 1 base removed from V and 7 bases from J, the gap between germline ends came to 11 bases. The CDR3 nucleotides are TGCGCCAGCAGCTTGACCGGGAAGGGGACCCAGTACTTC. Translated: CASSLTGKGTQYF.